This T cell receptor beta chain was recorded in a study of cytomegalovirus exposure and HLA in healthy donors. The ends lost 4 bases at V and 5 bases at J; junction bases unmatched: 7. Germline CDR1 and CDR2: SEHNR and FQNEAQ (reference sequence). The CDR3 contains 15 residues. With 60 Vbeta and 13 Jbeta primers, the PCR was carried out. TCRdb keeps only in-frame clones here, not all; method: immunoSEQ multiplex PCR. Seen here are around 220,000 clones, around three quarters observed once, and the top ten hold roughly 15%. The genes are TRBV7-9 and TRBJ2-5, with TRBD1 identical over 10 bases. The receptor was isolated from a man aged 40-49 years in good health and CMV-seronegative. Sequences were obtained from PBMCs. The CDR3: CASSSGTGAAETQYF. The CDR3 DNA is TGTGCCAGCAGCTCTGGGACAGGGGCGGCGGAGACCCAGTACTTC.